This T cell receptor (beta chain) stems from a study of shared T cell receptors in the human thymus. Germline CDR1 SGHNT, CDR2 YYREEE (reference sequence). The CDR3 is 15 amino acids. J gave up 7 bases and V 2 bases, and 5 bases lay outside the gene matches. Sequencing used immunoSEQ multiplex PCR; TCRdb keeps in-frame clones, though not all of them. The data contain about 710,000 clones, over 75% of them singletons. The sample was also reused in another study, on human thymus T cells. As that report states: Thymic material originated from resections removed in the course of corrective heart surgery.

The sequenced sample was thymocytes. The receptor was isolated from a boy under two years old with a congenital heart defect. This chain uses TRBV5-4 with TRBJ2-1, with 11 nucleotides matching TRBD2. DNA of the CDR3: TGTGCCAGCAGCTTCCTAGCGGGGGGCGGAAATGAGCAGTTCTTC. Its protein product is CASSFLAGGGNEQFF.